These 24 T cell receptor beta chains were all obtained from the same sample, sequenced in a study of T-cell memory formation after mild COVID-19. TCRdb re-called the 5' RACE reads through MiXCR, storing one row per CDR3 protein. The sample contains hundreds of thousands of distinct CDR3 sequences, over 25% of which appear only once. Sequencing was carried out using PBMCs or a T cell subset sorted from them (not recorded which). These receptor sequences come from an adult woman who had mild COVID-19 (a few samples of this study predate the infection). Cell type and time point are not known.

J is TRBJ2-7 and V is TRBV2; D not resolved. Trimming shortened V by 6 bases and J by 1 base, and 10 bases separated the two germline ends. Germline V gene lookup returns CDR1 SNHLY and CDR2 FYNNEI. There are 13 residues in the CDR3. In nucleotides, the CDR3 is TGTGCCAGCAGCTGGACGGTATCCTACGAGCAGTACTTC. Translating it yields CASSWTVSYEQYF.

The sample holds a few counts of this clonotype. V and J are TRBV2 and TRBJ1-6; no clear D gene. CDR1 and CDR2 from the germline V gene are SNHLY and FYNNEI. V gave up 4 bases and J gave up 6 bases, with 10 bases separating them. This CDR3 is 14 amino acids long. This CDR3 reads CASSVRVSNSPLHF. CDR3 coding DNA: TGTGCCAGCAGTGTGCGGGTATCTAATTCACCCCTCCACTTT.

The CDR3 bases are TGTGCCAGCAGCCCGATCAGCGGGAGCGCCTACGAGCAGTACTTC. Its translation: CASSPISGSAYEQYF. The chain has TRBV12-3 or TRBV12-4 and TRBJ2-7; 8 bases are a match to TRBD2. Trimming cost V 6 bases and J 2 bases; bases outside gene matches: 9. This CDR3 contains 15 residues.

This clonotype was seen more than once but under ten times. This chain joins TRBV29-1 and TRBJ1-3; D call uncertain. With 0 bases removed from V and 3 bases from J, the gap between germline ends came to 9 bases. This CDR3 is 14 amino acids long. CDR1 and CDR2 (germline): SQVTM, ANQGSEA. CDR3 DNA sequence: TGCAGCGTTGAAGATGCGGACCTTGGAAACACCATATATTTT. Translating it yields CSVEDADLGNTIYF.

This clonotype was recorded a few times. The rearrangement uses TRBV7-9 and TRBJ2-3; 12 nucleotides line up with TRBD1. Germline CDR1 and CDR2: SEHNR and FQNEAQ (reference sequence). The trim removed 5 bases at V and 11 bases at J, leaving 8 bases unmatched. The CDR3 has 14 residues. CDR3 protein: CASSLRDRGPKQYF. The CDR3 DNA reads as TGTGCCAGCAGCCTCCGGGACAGGGGGCCTAAGCAGTATTTT.

This chain joins TRBV5-1 and TRBJ1-4; TRBD1 matches 9 bases. The length of the CDR3 is 15 residues. V dropped 4 bases and J dropped 7; count of bases not matched to a gene: 8. Germline CDR1 reads SGHRS; CDR2 reads YFSETQ. CDR3 in DNA: TGCGCCAGCAGCGCGGGACAGGGCTTGTCTGAAAAACTGTTTTTT. This codes for CASSAGQGLSEKLFF.

The genes are TRBV5-1 and TRBJ1-6; D remains ambiguous. The germline V gene encodes CDR1 SGHRS and CDR2 YFSETQ. Deletions cut 1 base from V and 5 bases from J, with 13 bases between. This CDR3 comprises 16 residues. The CDR3 spells CASSLTWDTHNSPLHF. As DNA, the CDR3 is TGCGCCAGCAGCTTGACTTGGGATACTCATAATTCACCCCTCCACTTT.

This clonotype showed up just a few times. The V call is TRBV20-1, the J call TRBJ2-1; 13 bases map to TRBD2. Trimming cost V 6 bases and J 6 bases; bases outside gene matches: 8. CDR3 length: 15 residues. From germline, CDR1 is DFQATT and CDR2 SNEGSKA (reference sequence). The CDR3 coding sequence is TGCAGTGCGGCACTAGCGGGAGGGCCTCGCAATGAGCAGTTCTTC. This sequence encodes CSAALAGGPRNEQFF.

This clonotype was picked up many times. This sequence joins TRBV29-1 and TRBJ2-5; a possible D gene is TRBD2 (6 bases). The V end lost 2 bases, the J end lost 1 base, and 8 bases lay between the germline ends. This CDR3 spans 13 amino acids. CDR1 is SQVTM and CDR2 is ANQGSEA in the germline V gene. For the CDR3, the DNA is TGCAGCGTTGAATCGGGGGTCCAAGAGACCCAGTACTTC. The encoded protein is CSVESGVQETQYF.

This clonotype has just a few counts. The chain has TRBV12-3 or TRBV12-4 and TRBJ2-7, with D hard to call. The CDR3 runs to 15 residues. The V end lost 3 bases, the J end lost 1 base, and 13 bases lay between the germline ends. CDR3 bases: TGTGCCAGCAGTTTCGGTGAGATTGGATCCTACGAGCAGTACTTC. It encodes CASSFGEIGSYEQYF.

V and J are TRBV20-1 and TRBJ2-5, with 11 bases fitting TRBD2. In germline, CDR1 is DFQATT, CDR2 SNEGSKA (reference sequence). V lost 6 bases, J lost 0 bases, and 6 bases stayed unmatched. The CDR3 is 15 amino acids. The CDR3: CSAQTSGAYQETQYF. CDR3 in DNA: TGCAGTGCGCAGACTAGCGGGGCGTACCAAGAGACCCAGTACTTC.

This clonotype was counted only a few times. The chain recombines TRBV3-1 with TRBJ2-2; D remains unclear. The ends were cut back, 1 base at V and 1 base at J, with 10 bases in the middle. This CDR3 has 16 amino acids. Germline V gene lookup returns CDR1 LGHDT and CDR2 YNNKEL (reference sequence). The CDR3 sequence is CASSQGGGLNTGELFF. Here the CDR3 DNA reads TGTGCCAGCAGCCAAGGAGGTGGCCTGAACACCGGGGAGCTGTTTTTT. Drawing the rest from reference TRBV3-1 and TRBJ2-2, the complete variable domain is DTAVSQTPKYLVTQMGNDKSIKCEQNLGHDTMYWYKQDSKKFLKIMFSYNNKELIINETVPNRFSPKSPDKAHLNLHINSLELGDSAVYFCASSQGGGLNTGELFFGEGSRLTVL.

This chain links TRBV11-1 with TRBJ2-5; 7 bases fit TRBD2. Losses at the gene ends were 5 bases for V and 1 base for J; bases not matched to a gene: 1. The CDR3 is 13 residues long. The germline V gene encodes CDR1 SGHAT and CDR2 FQDESV (reference sequence). The CDR3 DNA sequence: TGTGCCAGCAGCCGGACTAGCCAAGAGACCCAGTACTTC. Protein: CASSRTSQETQYF.

This clonotype was found a few times. This chain links TRBV7-2 with TRBJ2-1; D possibly corresponds to TRBD2 (6 bases). The CDR3 spans 14 residues. V was shortened by 5 bases and J by 5 bases, with 13 bases between the two germline ends. Germline V gives CDR1 SGHTA, CDR2 FQGNSA. CDR3 amino acids: CASSTSLPHNEQFF. DNA of the CDR3: TGTGCCAGCAGCACTAGCTTGCCACACAATGAGCAGTTCTTC.

This clonotype was seen just once. The chain couples TRBV18 to TRBJ1-3, with 9 bases aligning to TRBD1. The junction had 9 bases not matched to a gene; V was cut back by 3 bases and J by 0 bases. Germline V gene data show CDR1 as KGHSH and CDR2 as LQKENI. The CDR3 has 18 amino acids. The CDR3 region is CASSPPGQGFHSGNTIYF. For the CDR3, the DNA is TGTGCCAGCTCACCCCCGGGACAGGGCTTCCACTCTGGAAACACCATATATTTT.

This clonotype was detected ten times or more. The chain employs TRBV20-1 and TRBJ1-2; TRBD1 might be the D (6 bases). Germline V gene sequence: CDR1 DFQATT, CDR2 SNEGSKA (reference sequence). The V end lost 3 bases, the J end lost 0 bases, and 11 bases lay between the germline ends. The CDR3 length is 14 residues. The CDR3 DNA sequence: TGCAGTGCTAGGGGGGGCCCTTCTAACTATGGCTACACCTTC. Its translation: CSARGGPSNYGYTF.

The chain recombines TRBV18 with TRBJ1-3; D call uncertain. The V and J ends lost 3 bases and 1 base respectively, with 13 bases between them. The CDR3 runs to 16 residues. Germline-derived CDR1 and CDR2 are KGHSH and LQKENI. The DNA of the CDR3 is TGTGCCAGCTCACCGAATCCGGCGGGGTCTGGAAACACCATATATTTT. Protein sequence: CASSPNPAGSGNTIYF.

The chain is built from TRBV7-9 and TRBJ1-2; D uncertain. The CDR3 has 14 amino acids. Trimming stripped 5 bases from V and 4 bases from J, with 14 bases between. The germline V gene encodes CDR1 SEHNR and CDR2 FQNEAQ (reference sequence). The chain's CDR3 is CASSLAEGGYGYTF. CDR3 nucleotide sequence: TGTGCCAGCAGCCTCGCGGAGGGCGGCTATGGCTACACCTTC.

The chain is built from TRBV7-8 and TRBJ2-6; the match to TRBD1 covers 7 bases. V shed 7 bases and J 1 base; nucleotides not matched to a gene: 10. Germline V CDR1 and CDR2: SGHVS, FQNEAQ. CDR3 length equals 17 residues. The DNA of the CDR3 is TGTGCCAGCACCTTGGACAGGATATTATCTGGGGCCAACGTCCTGACTTTC. Amino acids: CASTLDRILSGANVLTF.

This clonotype was counted between two and nine times. The chain has TRBV7-9 and TRBJ2-1; no firm D call. With 1 base removed from V and 10 bases from J, the gap between germline ends came to 5 bases. The germline gives CDR1 SEHNR, CDR2 FQNEAQ (reference sequence). This CDR3 is built from 11 residues. The CDR3 nucleotides are TGTGCCAGCAGCTTAGAGACAGAGCAGTTCTTC. Encoded protein: CASSLETEQFF.

The CDR3 is CASSLTVTPGFILPTDTQYF. CDR3 nucleotide sequence: TGTGCCAGCAGCTTGACGGTCACCCCGGGTTTCATCCTCCCCACAGATACGCAGTATTTT. V gene TRBV7-2 combines with J gene TRBJ2-3; no clear D. Germline lookup yields CDR1 SGHTA and CDR2 FQGNSA. V was trimmed by 3 bases and J by 2 bases, leaving 27 bases between them. The CDR3 totals 20 residues. Full variable domain (outside the CDR3, taken from reference TRBV7-2 and TRBJ2-3): GAGVSQSPSNKVTEKGKDVELRCDPISGHTALYWYRQSLGQGLEFLIYFQGNSAPDKSGLPSDRFSAERTGGSVSTLTIQRTQQEDSAVYLCASSLTVTPGFILPTDTQYFGPGTRLTVL.

CDR3 protein: CASNKGGATPVAKNIQYF. The CDR3 nucleotides read TGTGCCAGCAATAAAGGGGGAGCAACACCAGTAGCCAAAAACATTCAGTACTTC. This chain uses TRBV12-3 or TRBV12-4 with TRBJ2-4; D is perhaps TRBD1 (6 bases). V dropped 7 bases and J dropped 0 bases, with 22 bases sitting between them. The CDR3 totals 18 residues.

CDR3 nucleotide sequence: TGTGCCAGTAGTGGGCAACCCACTGAAGCTTTCTTT. Protein: CASSGQPTEAFF. J is TRBJ1-1 and V is TRBV19; D uncertain. The germline CDR1 and CDR2 sequences are LNHDA and SQIVND (reference sequence). The CDR3 spans 12 residues. The V gene lost 5 bases and the J gene lost 4 bases, with 8 bases spanning the gap.

This clonotype was observed a handful of times. The chain recombines TRBV14 with TRBJ2-7; D ambiguous. V was shortened by 0 bases and J by 3 bases, with 3 bases between the two germline ends. CDR1 and CDR2 (germline): SGHDN, FVKESK. The CDR3 sequence is 12 residues long. CDR3 sequence (DNA): TGTGCCAGCAGCCAAGACATCTACGAGCAGTACTTC. Its protein is CASSQDIYEQYF. Complete variable domain (other parts from reference TRBV14 and TRBJ2-7): EAGVTQFPSHSVIEKGQTVTLRCDPISGHDNLYWYRRVMGKEIKFLLHFVKESKQDESGMPNNRFLAERTGGTYSTLKVQPAELEDSGVYFCASSQDIYEQYFGPGTRLTVT.